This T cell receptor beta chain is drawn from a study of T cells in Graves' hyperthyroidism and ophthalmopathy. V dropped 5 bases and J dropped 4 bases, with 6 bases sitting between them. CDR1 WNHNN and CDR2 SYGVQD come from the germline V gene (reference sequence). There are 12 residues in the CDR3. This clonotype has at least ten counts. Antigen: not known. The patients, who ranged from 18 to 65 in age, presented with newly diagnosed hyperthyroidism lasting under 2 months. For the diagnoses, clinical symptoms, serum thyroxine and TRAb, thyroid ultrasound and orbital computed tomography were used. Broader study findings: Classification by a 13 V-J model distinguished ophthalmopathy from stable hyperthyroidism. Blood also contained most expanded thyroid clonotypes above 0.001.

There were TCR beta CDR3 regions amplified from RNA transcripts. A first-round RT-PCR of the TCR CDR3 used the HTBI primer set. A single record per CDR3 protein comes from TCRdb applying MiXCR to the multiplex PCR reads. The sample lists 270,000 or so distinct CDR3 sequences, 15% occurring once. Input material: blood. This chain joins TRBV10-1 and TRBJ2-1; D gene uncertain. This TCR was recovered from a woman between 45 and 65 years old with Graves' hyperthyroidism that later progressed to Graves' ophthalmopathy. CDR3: CASSPGYNEQFF. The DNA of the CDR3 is TGCGCCAGCAGTCCCGGGTACAATGAGCAGTTCTTC.